Below are 32 T cell receptor beta chains sequenced from a single sample in a study of blood T cell repertoires in COVID-19. Libraries were prepared by immunoSEQ multiplex PCR; TCRdb keeps only in-frame clonotypes and omits some of them. The sample lists around 120,000 clones, approximately 87% seen once, with just under 30% in the top ten. The specimen was peripheral blood. These receptors all stem from a woman between 70 and 85 years old with acute or convalescent COVID-19.

The J gene is TRBJ1-5, the V gene TRBV6-6, with 10 bases identical to TRBD1. CDR1 and CDR2 from the germline V gene are MNHNY and SVGAGI (reference sequence). There are 17 residues in the CDR3. V trimming: 5 bases; J trimming: 6 bases; junction bases outside the gene matches: 13. DNA of the CDR3: TGTGCCAGCAGTCCATTGGACAGGGGGGGCTTCGTTCAGCCCCAGCATTTT. Protein product: CASSPLDRGGFVQPQHF.

This clone has just one count. The chain couples TRBV6-6 to TRBJ2-7, with 9 bases that match TRBD2. CDR1 MNHNY and CDR2 SVGAGI come from the germline V gene (reference sequence). The CDR3 is 15 residues long. V lost 8 bases and J lost 3; bases outside the gene matches: 11. CDR3 protein: CASGEERGVLYEQYF. The CDR3 bases are TGTGCCAGCGGGGAGGAGCGGGGGGTCCTCTACGAGCAGTACTTC.

CDR3 bases: TGTGCCAGCGAGGTTAGCAATCAGCCCCAGCATTTT. It yields the protein CASEVSNQPQHF. V gene TRBV28 combines with J gene TRBJ1-5; D call uncertain. Germline V gives CDR1 MDHEN, CDR2 SYDVKM. There are 12 residues in the CDR3. The V end lost 8 bases, the J end lost 0 bases, and 5 bases lay between the germline ends.

This chain joins TRBV24-1 and TRBJ1-1; no definite D call. V was pared by 3 bases and J by 6 bases, with 7 bases between. Germline CDR1 KGHDR, CDR2 SFDVKD. The CDR3 is 12 amino acids. This CDR3 reads CATSDSGAEAFF. For the CDR3, the DNA is TGTGCCACCAGTGATAGCGGGGCTGAAGCTTTCTTT.

V is TRBV5-1 and J is TRBJ1-1, with 7 bases identical to TRBD1. Germline loops: CDR1 SGHRS, CDR2 YFSETQ. V gave up 4 bases and J gave up 1 base; unmatched junction bases: 4. This CDR3 has 14 residues. CDR3 region: CASSLRQGNTEAFF. CDR3 coding DNA: TGCGCCAGCAGCCTACGACAGGGGAACACTGAAGCTTTCTTT.

The V and J genes are TRBV28 and TRBJ1-6, with D maybe TRBD1 (6 bases). V was cut by 4 bases and J by 7 bases, with 11 bases left in between. The CDR3 is made up of 14 amino acids. From germline, CDR1 is MDHEN and CDR2 SYDVKM. In DNA, the CDR3 is TGTGCCAGCAGTTCGACAGGCATCAATTCACCCCTCCACTTT. This translates into CASSSTGINSPLHF.

Turning to this clone: This sample also contains other DNA sequences that code for the same CDR3. J is TRBJ2-3 and V is TRBV28; TRBD2 agrees at 15 bases. The CDR3 covers 17 residues. With V trimmed by 5 bases and J by 4 bases, 7 bases remained unmatched. The germline V gene encodes CDR1 MDHEN and CDR2 SYDVKM. The CDR3 spells CASSLWTSGGAPDTQYF. The CDR3 DNA reads TGTGCCAGCAGTCTGTGGACTAGCGGGGGGGCTCCAGATACGCAGTATTTT.

The chain employs TRBV19 and TRBJ1-5; 8 nucleotides align to TRBD1. The germline V gene encodes CDR1 LNHDA and CDR2 SQIVND (reference sequence). J was trimmed by 1 base and V by 6 bases; bases with no gene match: 5. CDR3 size: 15 residues. The CDR3 region is CASRADRVSNQPQHF. Here the CDR3 DNA reads TGTGCCAGTAGGGCGGACAGGGTGAGCAATCAGCCCCAGCATTTT.

The J gene is TRBJ1-3, the V gene TRBV7-8; D unresolved. CDR1 and CDR2 (germline): SGHVS, FQNEAQ. This CDR3 has 16 residues. Trimming left V 5 bases short and J 3 bases short, with 17 bases between. CDR3 in amino acids: CASSLTTWSDGNTIYF. CDR3 nucleotides: TGTGCCAGCAGCCTCACTACATGGTCTGATGGAAACACCATATATTTT.

This sequence joins TRBV7-8 and TRBJ1-1; 7 bases are shared with TRBD1. The germline V gene encodes CDR1 SGHVS and CDR2 FQNEAQ. This CDR3 comprises 15 residues. The V gene end was trimmed by 8 bases and the J gene end by 1 base; junction bases not matched to a gene: 10. The CDR3 bases are TGTGCCAGCGGGAGAATGGGGACAGCGAACACTGAAGCTTTCTTT. Its translation: CASGRMGTANTEAFF. Supplemented by reference TRBV7-8 and TRBJ1-1, the full variable domain reads GAGVSQSPRYKVAKRGQDVALRCDPISGHVSLFWYQQALGQGPEFLTYFQNEAQLDKSGLPSDRFFAERPEGSVSTLKIQRTQQEDSAVYLCASGRMGTANTEAFFGQGTRLTVV.

This clone was counted a single time. The rearrangement joins TRBV5-8 to TRBJ1-2; D remains ambiguous. There are 11 residues in the CDR3. Germline CDR1 and CDR2: SGHTS and YDEGEE. Trimming stripped 0 bases from V and 9 bases from J, with 6 bases between. The CDR3 coding sequence is TGTGCCAGCAGCTTGGCCGGGAGCTACACCTTC. Translating gives CASSLAGSYTF.

V usage is TRBV7-9 and J usage is TRBJ1-1; TRBD1 is a possible D gene (6 bases). The CDR3 length is 14 residues. The V end lost 3 bases, the J end lost 5 bases, and 13 bases lay between the germline ends. From germline, CDR1 is SEHNR and CDR2 FQNEAQ (reference sequence). The CDR3 region has the DNA TGTGCCAGCAGCTTTCAGGGGACCGGGACTGAAGCTTTCTTT. Its translation is CASSFQGTGTEAFF.

This clone occurred once. The genes are TRBV19 and TRBJ1-2, with D maybe TRBD1 (6 bases). V lost 0 bases to trimming and J lost 4 bases, with 12 bases between them. Germline values: CDR1 LNHDA, CDR2 SQIVND (reference sequence). The CDR3 consists of 15 residues. CDR3: CASSIDDRWGYGYTF. The CDR3 coding sequence is TGTGCCAGTAGTATAGATGACAGGTGGGGCTATGGCTACACCTTC.

The table lists this clone with a count of one. V usage is TRBV11-2 and J usage is TRBJ1-3; D gene ambiguous. The V gene lost 3 bases and the J gene lost 0 bases, with 9 bases spanning the gap. The CDR3 totals 15 residues. Germline lookup yields CDR1 SGHAT and CDR2 FQNNGV. The CDR3 DNA reads TGTGCCAGCAGCTTCCGACGGAGCTCTGGAAACACCATATATTTT. It codes for CASSFRRSSGNTIYF.

The rearrangement uses TRBV5-1 and TRBJ2-5; 8 nucleotides agree with TRBD1. The germline V gene has CDR1 SGHRS and CDR2 YFSETQ. The CDR3 is made up of 15 amino acids. V shed 4 bases, J shed 2 bases, and the junction held 7 bases outside the gene matches. The CDR3 DNA sequence: TGCGCCAGCAGCCCCCAGGGGGCAGGACAAGAGACCCAGTACTTC. Translating it yields CASSPQGAGQETQYF.

This clone occurred a few times. The rearrangement links TRBV28 to TRBJ1-1; a possible D gene is TRBD1 (5 bases). This CDR3 contains 14 residues. The V gene's germline CDR1 is MDHEN and CDR2 SYDVKM. V lost 6 bases and J 0 bases, leaving 11 bases between the germline ends. The DNA of the CDR3 is TGTGCCAGCAGAGGGGTTATCGTGAACACTGAAGCTTTCTTT. Its protein is CASRGVIVNTEAFF. Variable domain in full (rest from reference TRBV28 and TRBJ1-1): DVKVTQSSRYLVKRTGEKVFLECVQDMDHENMFWYRQDPGLGLRLIYFSYDVKMKEKGDIPEGYSVSREKKERFSLILESASTNQTSMYLCASRGVIVNTEAFFGQGTRLTVV.

The chain combines TRBV5-1 with TRBJ2-7, with D perhaps matching TRBD2 (5 bases). The V end was cut by 4 bases, the J end by 4 bases, with 12 bases between. The germline CDR1 and CDR2 sequences are SGHRS and YFSETQ. CDR3 length: 13 residues. The DNA of the CDR3 is TGCGCCAGCAGCGTGGAGGTAGCGTACGAGCAGTACTTC. As protein: CASSVEVAYEQYF.

V and J are TRBV10-3 and TRBJ2-7; the D gene is possibly TRBD1 (6 bases). This CDR3 is 13 amino acids long. Germline CDR1 reads ENHRY; CDR2 reads SYGVKD. V was clipped by 8 bases and J by 6 bases, with 17 bases between them. CDR3 nucleotides: TGTGCCATCTCCACAGGGTTGGAACCCGAGCAGTACTTC. This codes for CAISTGLEPEQYF.

This chain joins TRBV18 and TRBJ1-4; D perhaps matches TRBD1 (6 bases). The CDR3 covers 15 residues. V gave up 5 bases and J gave up 6 bases, with 16 bases separating them. The germline gives CDR1 KGHSH, CDR2 LQKENI. CDR3: CASSRDIVGDEKLFF. Written as DNA, the CDR3 is TGTGCCAGCTCAAGGGACATTGTCGGGGATGAAAAACTGTTTTTT.

As regards this clone: The sample contains more than one DNA sequence encoding this CDR3. The chain carries TRBV9 and TRBJ2-1; D is uncertain. Germline V CDR1 and CDR2: SGDLS, YYNGEE. V shed 2 bases and J shed 0 bases, with 6 bases lying between them. CDR3 length: 14 residues. The CDR3 region is CASSVASSYNEQFF. DNA for the CDR3: TGTGCCAGCAGCGTTGCCAGCTCCTACAATGAGCAGTTCTTC.

V is TRBV7-2 and J is TRBJ2-3; maybe TRBD2 (6 bases). Deletions cut 0 bases from V and 4 bases from J, with 11 bases between. Germline-derived CDR1 and CDR2 are SGHTA and FQGNSA. The CDR3 loop spans 15 amino acids. In nucleotides, the CDR3 is TGTGCCAGCAGCTTAGCTAGCGGAGGGGCAGATACGCAGTATTTT. It yields the protein CASSLASGGADTQYF.

To note about this clone: Other DNA sequences within the sample encode an identical CDR3. The chain recombines TRBV6-5 with TRBJ1-2, with TRBD1 matching over 10 bases. Germline trimming cut 6 bases from V and 5 bases from J; bases unmatched to any gene: 6. Germline CDR1 and CDR2: MNHEY and SVGAGI. The CDR3 spans 14 residues. The CDR3 region has the DNA TGTGCCAGCAGCAGGGACAGGGGTGATTATGGCTACACCTTC. This encodes CASSRDRGDYGYTF.

This clone showed up just a few times. This chain links TRBV30 with TRBJ1-5, with TRBD1 matching over 10 bases. Germline CDR1 is GTSNPN and CDR2 is SVGIG (reference sequence). The CDR3 runs 14 residues. V lost 3 bases and J lost 7; bases outside the gene matches: 6. The CDR3 DNA follows: TGTGCCTGGAGCCCGGGACAGGGGTTCCAGCCCCAGCATTTT. Its protein is CAWSPGQGFQPQHF.

The chain combines TRBV5-1 with TRBJ2-7; unclear D gene. The CDR3 sequence is 14 residues long. CDR1 is SGHRS, CDR2 YFSETQ, per germline. V dropped 1 base and J dropped 1 base, with 9 bases sitting between them. The CDR3 here is CASSLYQFSYEQYF. The CDR3 DNA follows: TGCGCCAGCAGCTTGTATCAGTTTTCCTACGAGCAGTACTTC.

This clone was picked up one time. The V call is TRBV4-1, the J call TRBJ1-2, with a weak D call TRBD1 (6 bases). V was cut by 2 bases and J by 3 bases, with 10 bases left in between. The length of the CDR3 is 14 residues. The germline V gene encodes CDR1 MGHRA and CDR2 YSYEKL. The CDR3, as DNA: TGCGCCAGCAGCCAAACACAGGGATACTATGGCTACACCTTC. This codes for CASSQTQGYYGYTF.

J is TRBJ1-1 and V is TRBV12-3 or TRBV12-4; D unclear. V gave up 1 base and J gave up 1 base, with 4 bases separating them. CDR3 length: 13 residues. The CDR3 DNA reads as TGTGCCAGCAGTTTAGAACAGAACACTGAAGCTTTCTTT. Encoded protein: CASSLEQNTEAFF.

The chain carries TRBV5-4 and TRBJ2-7, with a tentative D call TRBD2 (7 bases). CDR3 size: 14 residues. From germline, CDR1 is SGHNT and CDR2 YYREEE (reference sequence). V lost 2 bases, J lost 6 bases, and 15 bases lay in between. The CDR3 coding sequence is TGTGCCAGCAGCTTCCCCGGGGGGCCCCGCGAGCAGTACTTC. It encodes CASSFPGGPREQYF.

This clone was detected only once. This chain joins TRBV28 and TRBJ1-2, with 7 bases that match TRBD1. Germline CDR1 and CDR2: MDHEN and SYDVKM. V shed 5 bases and J 5 bases; nucleotides not matched to a gene: 5. The CDR3 contains 13 residues. DNA of the CDR3: TGTGCCAGCAGTCCGACAGGGCTTTATGGCTACACCTTC. Protein product: CASSPTGLYGYTF.

This clone was recorded a few times. This chain links TRBV6-6 with TRBJ2-7; 9 bases map to TRBD1. V lost 7 bases, J lost 5 bases, and 9 bases stayed unmatched. Looked up from germline, CDR1 is MNHNY and CDR2 is SVGAGI (reference sequence). The CDR3 spans 14 residues. The CDR3 sequence: CASTQTGGSDEQYF. Here the CDR3 DNA reads TGTGCCAGCACCCAGACAGGGGGTTCTGACGAGCAGTACTTC.

The chain carries TRBV2 and TRBJ1-1; D perhaps matches TRBD1 (5 bases). In germline, CDR1 is SNHLY, CDR2 FYNNEI. V was pared by 5 bases and J by 11 bases, with 12 bases between. The CDR3 contains 11 residues. The CDR3, as DNA: TGTGCCAGCAGTCCCAGGGTTGGGGCTTTCTTT. Residues: CASSPRVGAFF. Based on the CDR3 plus reference TRBV2 and TRBJ1-1, the full variable domain is EPEVTQTPSHQVTQMGQEVILRCVPISNHLYFYWYRQILGQKVEFLVSFYNNEISEKSEIFDDQFSVERPDGSNFTLKIRSTKLEDSAMYFCASSPRVGAFFGQGTRLTVV.

This chain connects TRBV28 to TRBJ1-4; 7 bases map to TRBD1. Losses at the gene ends were 5 bases for V and 11 bases for J; bases not matched to a gene: 8. The germline V gene has CDR1 MDHEN and CDR2 SYDVKM. The CDR3 has 13 residues. In nucleotides, the CDR3 is TGTGCCAGCAGTGCCCCGGGACAGCCTAAACTGTTTTTT. Translated, it gives CASSAPGQPKLFF.

This clone was found a few times. The chain couples TRBV19 to TRBJ1-1; D not certain. V was shortened by 3 bases and J by 0 bases, with 8 bases between the two germline ends. Germline V gives CDR1 LNHDA, CDR2 SQIVND (reference sequence). The CDR3 spans 14 residues. In nucleotides, the CDR3 is TGTGCCAGTAGTATTAGCGAGGTGAACACTGAAGCTTTCTTT. Amino acids: CASSISEVNTEAFF.